These T cell receptor beta chains were read from a single sample in a study of T cells in localized non-small cell lung cancer. The method was immunoSEQ multiplex PCR; TCRdb's version includes in-frame clones alone and lacks a portion of them. The data contain 750 to 1,000 clones, about 24% of them singletons. The sample here was normal lung tissue next to the tumor, taken before any cancer treatment. Receptor source: a man aged 35 to 69 with stage I squamous cell lung carcinoma. Each CDR3 is given with its conserved first and last residue. D genes are given only for firm matches. Clone size is stated in some rows and not others, as once, few, many or a class when expanded.

CDR3,DNA,D,J,size,V
CATSIEGINYGYTF,TGTGCCACCAGCATAGAAGGGATCAACTATGGCTACACCTTC,NA,TRBJ1-2,once,TRBV15
CASSGGGSYNEQFF,TGTGCCAGCAGCGGAGGCGGGTCCTACAATGAGCAGTTCTTC,NA,TRBJ2-1,large,TRBV11-3
CASSLLRGRTYNSPLHF,TGTGCCAGCAGCTTGCTAAGGGGTAGGACCTATAATTCACCCCTCCACTTT,NA,TRBJ1-6,NA,TRBV9
CASSYSGGRPYEQYF,TGTGCCAGCAGTTACTCGGGGGGAAGGCCCTACGAGCAGTACTTC,NA,TRBJ2-7,NA,TRBV6-8
CASGFVPHGDSYEQYF,TGTGCTAGTGGTTTCGTTCCGCATGGGGATTCCTACGAGCAGTACTTC,NA,TRBJ2-7,NA,TRBV12-5
CASSPPSGSTYEQYF,TGTGCCAGCTCACCACCTTCAGGTTCGACCTACGAGCAGTACTTC,NA,TRBJ2-7,NA,TRBV18
CASRGTSGGAYEQYF,TGTGCCAGCAGGGGAACTAGCGGGGGGGCCTACGAGCAGTACTTC,TRBD2,TRBJ2-7,NA,TRBV28
CASSRDFDSYEQYF,TGTGCCAGTAGCCGGGACTTCGACTCCTACGAGCAGTACTTC,NA,TRBJ2-7,NA,TRBV19
CASSLEPPYTEAFF,TGTGCCAGCAGCTTAGAGCCCCCATACACTGAAGCTTTCTTT,NA,TRBJ1-1,large,TRBV11-3
CASSPEAGVDYGYTF,TGTGCCAGCAGCCCAGAAGCTGGGGTGGACTATGGCTACACCTTC,NA,TRBJ1-2,few,TRBV11-3
CSVGRDSTEAFF,TGCAGCGTTGGCAGGGATAGCACTGAAGCTTTCTTT,NA,TRBJ1-1,large,TRBV29-1
CSVIGEQGLWDTQYF,TGCAGCGTTATTGGGGAACAGGGCTTGTGGGATACGCAGTATTTT,NA,TRBJ2-3,few,TRBV29-1
CASSPDSNQPQHF,TGTGCCAGCAGCCCGGACAGCAATCAGCCCCAGCATTTT,NA,TRBJ1-5,few,TRBV14
CASSIFWRGNYNEQFF,TGTGCCAGTAGTATATTCTGGCGGGGTAACTACAATGAGCAGTTCTTC,NA,TRBJ2-1,NA,TRBV19
CASSPPGLAGGEEFF,TGTGCCAGCTCACCACCGGGACTAGCGGGGGGTGAGGAGTTCTTC,TRBD2,TRBJ2-1,NA,TRBV18
CASSQPMGETQYF,TGTGCCAGCAGCCAGCCCATGGGGGAGACCCAGTACTTC,NA,TRBJ2-5,NA,TRBV14
CASSLPSSQETQYF,TGTGCCAGCAGCTTGCCCAGCAGCCAAGAGACCCAGTACTTC,NA,TRBJ2-5,NA,TRBV11-3
CASSPEVSTPLHF,TGTGCCAGCAGCCCAGAAGTGTCCACACCCCTCCACTTT,NA,TRBJ1-6,NA,TRBV7-1
CASSSQGVHRMGEAFF,TGTGCCAGCAGTTCCCAGGGGGTCCACCGTATGGGTGAAGCTTTCTTT,TRBD1,TRBJ1-1,NA,TRBV28
CASKLDRGNTGELFF,TGCGCCAGCAAATTAGACAGGGGAAATACCGGGGAGCTGTTTTTT,NA,TRBJ2-2,NA,TRBV1
CASSLGRGQDYGYTF,TGTGCCAGCAGCTTGGGCAGGGGGCAGGACTATGGCTACACCTTC,TRBD1,TRBJ1-2,few,TRBV11-3
CSVGGQQSDYGYTF,TGCAGCGTTGGTGGACAGCAATCGGACTATGGCTACACCTTC,NA,TRBJ1-2,once,TRBV29-1
CASAGNREGSYEQYF,TGTGCCAGCGCTGGGAACAGGGAGGGCTCCTACGAGCAGTACTTC,NA,TRBJ2-7,few,TRBV9
CASSQVTGWNTEAFF,TGTGCCAGCAGCCAGGTGACAGGGTGGAACACTGAAGCTTTCTTT,TRBD1,TRBJ1-1,few,TRBV14
CASNQGGIGYTF,TGTGCCAGTAATCAAGGGGGCATTGGCTACACCTTC,TRBD1,TRBJ1-2,NA,TRBV19
CASSESGSNQPQHF,TGTGCCAGCAGCGAATCAGGTAGCAATCAGCCCCAGCATTTT,NA,TRBJ1-5,NA,TRBV11-3
CAWSVKLPGETQYF,TGTGCCTGGAGTGTGAAACTCCCCGGGGAGACCCAGTACTTC,NA,TRBJ2-5,NA,TRBV30
CASSIGGGDTQYF,TGTGCCAGTAGTATCGGTGGAGGAGATACGCAGTATTTT,NA,TRBJ2-3,few,TRBV19
CASSVGGAGNYGYTF,TGTGCCAGCAGCGTAGGAGGTGCAGGGAACTATGGCTACACCTTC,NA,TRBJ1-2,large,TRBV9
CASSLKTGVGSYGYTF,TGTGCCAGCAGCCTCAAGACAGGGGTGGGAAGCTATGGCTACACCTTC,TRBD1,TRBJ1-2,large,TRBV6-8
CASSLEGTGSSGANVLTF,TGTGCCAGCAGCTTAGAAGGGACAGGGAGCTCTGGGGCCAACGTCCTGACTTTC,TRBD1,TRBJ2-6,few,TRBV11-3